This TCR beta chain was sequenced in a study of cytomegalovirus exposure and HLA in healthy donors. Study at large: A later analysis reported the 90 to 150 validation repertoires used the same platform as the 666 first-cohort repertoires.

The J segment lost 0 bases and the V segment lost 10 bases, leaving 11 bases of the junction unmatched. In germline, CDR1 is SNHLY, CDR2 FYNNEI. CDR3 length: 16 residues. Data came from immunoSEQ multiplex PCR; TCRdb stores just in-frame clones and leaves some out. The data show 150,000 to 200,000 clones, about 82% seen once. Input material: PBMCs. The clonotype originates from a woman aged 18-29 years in good health and CMV-seronegative. This rearrangement joins TRBV2 to TRBJ1-3; 8 bases are shared with TRBD1. CDR3 nucleotides: TGTGCCACACCTGGACAGGGCGAAATCTCTGGAAACACCATATATTTT. Encoded protein: CATPGQGEISGNTIYF.